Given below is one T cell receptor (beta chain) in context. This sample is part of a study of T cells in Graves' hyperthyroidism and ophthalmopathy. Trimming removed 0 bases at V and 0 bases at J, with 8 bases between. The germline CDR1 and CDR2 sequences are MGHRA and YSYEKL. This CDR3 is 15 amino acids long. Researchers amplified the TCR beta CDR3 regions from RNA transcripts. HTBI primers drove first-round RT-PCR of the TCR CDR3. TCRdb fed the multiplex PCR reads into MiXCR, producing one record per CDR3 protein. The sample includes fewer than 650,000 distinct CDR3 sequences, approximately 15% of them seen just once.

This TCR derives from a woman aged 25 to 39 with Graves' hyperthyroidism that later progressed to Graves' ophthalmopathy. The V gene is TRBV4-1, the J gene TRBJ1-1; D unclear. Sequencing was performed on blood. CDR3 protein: CASSQDLGLNTEAFF. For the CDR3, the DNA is TGCGCCAGCAGCCAAGATCTAGGTCTGAACACTGAAGCTTTCTTT.